The clone carrying this TCR beta chain has a handful of counts. What it binds is unknown. The entry originates in a study of cytomegalovirus exposure and HLA in healthy donors. Study-level points and caveats: Productive rates of about 90% or about 30% were seen for most TCR beta V segments in an earlier analysis. There was a cluster of highly shared sequence variants that was likely a sequencing artifact. The authors later found most CMV-associated TCR beta chains appeared HLA-restricted.

Both 60 Vbeta primers and 13 Jbeta primers went into the PCR. As processed by the authors: An analysis performed later counted roughly 80 million unique TCR beta chains (roughly 11 million of them shared). Repertoires were generated with immunoSEQ multiplex PCR, while TCRdb's copy carries only in-frame clones and drops some. That table supplies the V and J calls and clone size; D and trimming were determined from the DNA. The sample carries over 100,000 clones, 74% recorded once. There are 16 residues in the CDR3. Germline V gene sequence: CDR1 SGHRS, CDR2 YFSETQ. V dropped 0 bases and J dropped 7; count of bases not matched to a gene: 8.

Sequencing was done on a sample of PBMCs. V usage is TRBV5-1 and J usage is TRBJ2-2, with TRBD2 identical over 8 bases. This sequence originates from a human donor in good health. CDR3 sequence reads: CASSLDPSGSVGELFF. Here the CDR3 DNA reads TGCGCCAGCAGCTTGGACCCCAGCGGGAGTGTCGGGGAGCTGTTTTTT.